The 2 T cell receptor beta chains given below trace back to one sample, sequenced in a study of T cells in Graves' hyperthyroidism and ophthalmopathy. Amplification of TCR beta CDR3 regions was performed using RNA transcripts as template. Carried out on the TCR CDR3, a first-round RT-PCR used the HTBI primer set. TCRdb used MiXCR to reprocess the multiplex PCR reads, holding one entry per CDR3 protein. The sample records about 680,000 distinct CDR3 sequences, approximately 40% being singletons. The material sequenced was blood. These receptors were collected from a middle-aged woman with Graves' hyperthyroidism.

This clonotype was seen many times. The chain has TRBV20-1 and TRBJ2-7; D unclear. The CDR3 loop spans 10 amino acids. The germline V gene encodes CDR1 DFQATT and CDR2 SNEGSKA (reference sequence). CDR3 residues: CTVGSYEQYF. Here the CDR3 DNA reads TGCACGGTGGGCTCCTACGAGCAGTACTTC.

Many counts were recorded for this clonotype. J is TRBJ2-2 and V is TRBV7-2; tentatively, D is TRBD2 (6 bases). V gave up 5 bases and J gave up 8 bases, with 18 bases separating them. This CDR3 comprises 15 residues. The germline CDR1 and CDR2 sequences are SGHTA and FQGNSA. CDR3 in DNA: TGTGCCAGCAGCCTAGGGACTTCCATCTTGGGGGAGCTGTTTTTT. Amino acids: CASSLGTSILGELFF.